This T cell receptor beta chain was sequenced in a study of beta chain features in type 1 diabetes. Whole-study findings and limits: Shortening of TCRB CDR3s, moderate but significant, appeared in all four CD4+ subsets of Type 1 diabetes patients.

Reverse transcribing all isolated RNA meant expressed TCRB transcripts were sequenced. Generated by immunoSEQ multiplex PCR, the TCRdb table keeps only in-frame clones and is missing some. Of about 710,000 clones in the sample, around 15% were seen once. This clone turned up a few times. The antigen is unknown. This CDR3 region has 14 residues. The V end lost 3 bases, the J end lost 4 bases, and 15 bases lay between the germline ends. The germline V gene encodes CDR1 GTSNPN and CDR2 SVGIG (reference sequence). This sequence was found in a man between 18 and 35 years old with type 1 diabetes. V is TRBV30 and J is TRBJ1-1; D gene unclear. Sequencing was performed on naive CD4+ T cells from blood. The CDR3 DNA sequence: TGTGCCTGGAGCGGAGGAGGGAGCGCCACTGAAGCTTTCTTT. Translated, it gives CAWSGGGSATEAFF.